This T cell receptor (beta chain) was captured by sequencing in a study of cytomegalovirus exposure and HLA in healthy donors. Study-wide results and caveats: It emerged from a later analysis that several of the most significant clusters appeared to be linked to common viral pathogens.

This CDR3 is 13 amino acids long. V lost 4 bases and J 6 bases, leaving 10 bases between the germline ends. The germline CDR1 and CDR2 sequences are SGHTA and FQGNSA. This clone was seen a few times. Its cognate antigen is unknown. PCR involved 60 Vbeta and 13 Jbeta primers. The table came from immunoSEQ multiplex PCR; TCRdb's copy has only in-frame clones and leaves some out. Of about 120,000 clones in the sample, 8.5% to 10% are singletons; the top ten hold 2.5% to 3.5%. The specimen sequenced was PBMCs. The chain joins TRBV7-2 to TRBJ1-5; possible D gene TRBD1, 6 bases. The TCR originated in a man under 40 in good health and CMV-seronegative. The CDR3 region is CASSSPGVQPQHF. The CDR3 bases are TGTGCCAGCAGCTCACCAGGGGTTCAGCCCCAGCATTTT.